This TCR beta chain was recovered during a study of chemoradiotherapy in HPV16-positive cancers. Assay used: immunoSEQ multiplex PCR; TCRdb lists only in-frame clones, some missing. The table lists about 17,000 clones, 90% to 95% of them singletons. V was trimmed by 4 bases and J by 5 bases, leaving 18 bases between them. Germline CDR1 and CDR2: SGHDT and YYEEEE. The CDR3 has 16 amino acids. The V gene is TRBV5-6, the J gene TRBJ2-2; D may be TRBD1 (6 bases). The material sequenced was blood, taken from a patient who underwent chemoradiotherapy. The TCR comes from a human donor with HPV-associated anogenital cancer. The CDR3 sequence: CASSPETGLWTGELFF. The CDR3 DNA follows: TGTGCCAGCAGCCCAGAAACAGGGTTATGGACCGGGGAGCTGTTTTTT. The variable domain in full, with the rest retrieved from reference TRBV5-6 and TRBJ2-2, is DAGVTQSPTHLIKTRGQQVTLRCSPKSGHDTVSWYQQALGQGPQFIFQYYEEEERQRGNFPDRFSGHQFPNYSSELNVNALLLGDSALYLCASSPETGLWTGELFFGEGSRLTVL.